This T cell receptor beta chain was retrieved from a study of T cells in Graves' hyperthyroidism and ophthalmopathy. With V trimmed by 4 bases and J by 6 bases, 5 bases remained unmatched. This CDR3 is 15 amino acids long. Germline V gene sequence: CDR1 SEHNR, CDR2 FQNEAQ (reference sequence). This clonotype was seen more than once but under ten times. RNA transcripts provided the source from which TCR beta CDR3 regions were amplified. Using the HTBI primer set, a first-round RT-PCR was run on the TCR CDR3. TCRdb passed the multiplex PCR reads through MiXCR, listing each CDR3 protein once. Among approximately 300,000 distinct CDR3 sequences, more than 15% were seen once, and the ten largest hold over 50%.

Sequenced material: blood. This TCR came from an older woman with Graves' ophthalmopathy. The chain employs TRBV7-9 and TRBJ2-1; 11 positions agree with TRBD2. The CDR3 region is CASSSAGTSGNEQFF. CDR3 DNA sequence: TGTGCCAGCAGCTCTGCCGGGACTAGCGGCAATGAGCAGTTCTTC.